This entry is about one TCR beta chain. Its target is unknown. The sample comes from a study of T cell repertoires in cytomegalovirus infection. As for the study in general: Public signatures in TCR beta pointed to CMV infection and matching HLA type. Regarding the study as a whole: Dominant in the ex vivo response were TCR beta clonotypes restricted by HLA-C and specific for CMV.

TCRdb reprocessed the reads via MiXCR and lists one record per CDR3 protein. This repertoire shows approximately 910,000 distinct CDR3 sequences, about a third found once; its top ten account for around an eighth. There are 12 residues in the CDR3. V lost 9 bases to trimming and J lost 4 bases, with 12 bases between them. The germline gives CDR1 SNHLY, CDR2 FYNNEI. The sequencing used cultured CD8+ T cells from PBMCs, collected from culture after CMV antigen stimulation. The chain recombines TRBV2 with TRBJ1-1; D ambiguous. The sequence was collected from a human donor in good health (CMV status not recorded). Some clones in this sample may be carry-over from other donors' samples. The DNA of the CDR3 is TGTGCCAGGATTAAGTTTTTCACTGAAGCTTTCTTT. Its protein is CARIKFFTEAFF.